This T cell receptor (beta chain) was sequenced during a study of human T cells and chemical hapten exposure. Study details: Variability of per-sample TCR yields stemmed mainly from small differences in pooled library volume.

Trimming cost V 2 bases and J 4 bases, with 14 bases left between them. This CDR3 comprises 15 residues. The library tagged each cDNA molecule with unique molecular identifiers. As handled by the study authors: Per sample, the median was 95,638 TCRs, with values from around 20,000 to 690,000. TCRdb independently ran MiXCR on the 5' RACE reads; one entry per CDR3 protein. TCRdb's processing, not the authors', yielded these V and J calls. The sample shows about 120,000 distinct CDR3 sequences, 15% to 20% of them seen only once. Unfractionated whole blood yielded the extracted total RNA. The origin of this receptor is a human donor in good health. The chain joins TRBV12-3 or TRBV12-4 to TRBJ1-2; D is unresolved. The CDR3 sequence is CASSLTRAPAYGYTF. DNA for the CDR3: TGTGCCAGCAGTTTAACCCGGGCCCCAGCCTATGGCTACACCTTC.